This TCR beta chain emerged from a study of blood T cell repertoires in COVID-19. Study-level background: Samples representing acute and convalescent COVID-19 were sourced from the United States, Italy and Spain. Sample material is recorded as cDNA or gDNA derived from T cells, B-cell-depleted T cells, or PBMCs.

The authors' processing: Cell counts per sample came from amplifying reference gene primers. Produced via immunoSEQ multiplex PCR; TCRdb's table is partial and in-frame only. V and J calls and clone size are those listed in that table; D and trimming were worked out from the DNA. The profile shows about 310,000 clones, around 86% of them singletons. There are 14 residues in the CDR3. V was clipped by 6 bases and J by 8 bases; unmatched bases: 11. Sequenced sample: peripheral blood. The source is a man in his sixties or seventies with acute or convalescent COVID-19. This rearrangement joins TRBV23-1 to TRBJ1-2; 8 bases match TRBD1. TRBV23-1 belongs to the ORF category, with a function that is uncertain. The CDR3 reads CASSPPQGAWGYTF. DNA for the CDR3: TGCGCCAGCAGCCCCCCGCAGGGGGCGTGGGGCTACACCTTC.